The 11 T cell receptor beta chains presented below share a single source sample, sequenced in a study of T cells in Graves' hyperthyroidism and ophthalmopathy. TCR beta CDR3 region amplification was performed from RNA transcripts. The HTBI primer set drove a first-round RT-PCR of the TCR CDR3. TCRdb used MiXCR to reprocess the multiplex PCR reads, holding one entry per CDR3 protein. The table shows 300,000 or so distinct CDR3 sequences, with about 15% occurring only once. The sequenced sample consisted of blood. All receptors derive from a woman in her sixties or seventies with Graves' ophthalmopathy.

The table lists this clonotype with many counts. The gene calls are TRBV28 and TRBJ2-3; D unclear. The CDR3 runs 12 residues. V lost 7 bases and J 1 base, leaving 6 bases between the germline ends. Germline V lookup: CDR1 MDHEN, CDR2 SYDVKM. The CDR3 protein is CASMVGTDTQYF. The CDR3 DNA is TGTGCCAGCATGGTAGGCACAGATACGCAGTATTTT. The full variable domain, completed using reference TRBV28 and TRBJ2-3, is DVKVTQSSRYLVKRTGEKVFLECVQDMDHENMFWYRQDPGLGLRLIYFSYDVKMKEKGDIPEGYSVSREKKERFSLILESASTNQTSMYLCASMVGTDTQYFGPGTRLTVL.

The rearrangement uses TRBV5-5 and TRBJ2-5, with D unresolved. This CDR3 comprises 17 residues. V was trimmed by 3 bases and J by 7 bases, leaving 25 bases between them. Germline values: CDR1 SGHKS, CDR2 YYEKEE (reference sequence). The CDR3 region has the DNA TGTGCCAGCAGCTATAGTTTGGCAGACCTCATCTCATGGACCCAGTACTTC. It translates to CASSYSLADLISWTQYF. The full variable domain, completed using reference TRBV5-5 and TRBJ2-5, is DAGVTQSPTHLIKTRGQQVTLRCSPISGHKSVSWYQQVLGQGPQFIFQYYEKEERGRGNFPDRFSARQFPNYSSELNVNALLLGDSALYLCASSYSLADLISWTQYFGPGTRLLVL.

This clonotype was picked up many times. The chain uses TRBV10-3 and TRBJ1-1, with D possibly TRBD1 on 5 matching bases. CDR3 size: 14 residues. Deletions cut 8 bases from V and 0 bases from J, with 13 bases between. The germline gives CDR1 ENHRY, CDR2 SYGVKD. CDR3 in amino acids: CAISTGALNTEAFF. For the CDR3, the DNA is TGTGCCATCTCCACCGGGGCACTGAACACTGAAGCTTTCTTT.

V usage is TRBV7-9 and J usage is TRBJ2-1; 11 bases map to TRBD2. This CDR3 has 16 amino acids. Germline V gene data show CDR1 as SEHNR and CDR2 as FQNEAQ (reference sequence). The V segment lost 2 bases and the J segment 7 bases; nucleotides outside the gene matches: 7. The CDR3 loop is CASSLQASGRLNEQFF. CDR3 DNA: TGTGCCAGCAGCTTACAGGCTAGCGGGAGGCTAAATGAGCAGTTCTTC.

This clonotype has a count of ten or more. The chain combines TRBV6-1 with TRBJ1-5, with D unresolved. Germline CDR1 is MNHNS and CDR2 is SASEGT. Trimming shortened V by 7 bases and J by 0 bases, and 7 bases separated the two germline ends. This CDR3 comprises 13 residues. The CDR3 protein is CASTLNSNQPQHF. The CDR3 DNA reads TGTGCCAGCACCCTGAATAGCAATCAGCCCCAGCATTTT.

In its sample, this clonotype was seen many times. V usage is TRBV7-2 and J usage is TRBJ2-3, with a weak D call TRBD2 (7 bases). The CDR3 has 14 amino acids. Germline assignment: CDR1 SGHTA and CDR2 FQGNSA. Between the trimmed V and J ends, which lost 8 bases and 8 bases, there was a span of 20 bases. CDR3 sequence reads: CASAEGGASGTQYF. CDR3 nucleotide sequence: TGTGCCAGCGCGGAGGGGGGGGCCTCAGGTACGCAGTATTTT.

This clonotype was seen many times. The chain couples TRBV4-3 to TRBJ1-4; tentatively, D is TRBD1 (6 bases). CDR1 and CDR2 from the germline V gene are LGHNA and YSLEER. The CDR3 is 15 amino acids. Trimming stripped 2 bases from V and 6 bases from J, with 13 bases between. The CDR3 DNA reads as TGCGCCAGCAGCCAATATACAGGGTTTGATGAAAAACTGTTTTTT. It translates to CASSQYTGFDEKLFF.

For this clonotype: Relative to the germline gene, one junction end is altered; a read error may explain this. CDR3 in DNA: TGTGCCAGCACCTTAGTAGGTCGCAACAATGAGCAGTTCTTC. Encoded protein: CASTLVGRNNEQFF. This rearrangement joins TRBV7-3 to TRBJ2-1; no definite D call. Germline assignment: CDR1 SGHTA and CDR2 FQGTGA. The CDR3 has 14 amino acids.

V usage is TRBV19 and J usage is TRBJ1-2; D is unresolved. The CDR3 loop spans 13 amino acids. The V end lost 5 bases, the J end lost 5 bases, and 12 bases lay between the germline ends. In germline, CDR1 is LNHDA, CDR2 SQIVND (reference sequence). Here the CDR3 DNA reads TGTGCCAGTAGTCCCCGGGCCAGATATGGCTACACCTTC. Translating gives CASSPRARYGYTF.

This clonotype was seen repeatedly, ten times or more. V gene TRBV5-1 combines with J gene TRBJ2-7, with TRBD1 identical over 7 bases. The length of the CDR3 is 15 residues. The V and J ends lost 3 bases and 2 bases, in that order; junction bases with no gene match: 8. The germline CDR1 and CDR2 sequences are SGHRS and YFSETQ. The CDR3 DNA sequence: TGCGCCAGCAGCTCCACGGGACAGAGGACCTACGAGCAGTACTTC. It encodes CASSSTGQRTYEQYF.

This clonotype was counted only a few times. The V call is TRBV30, the J call TRBJ2-5; D unresolved. Per germline, CDR1 GTSNPN and CDR2 SVGIG (reference sequence). The germline V and J ends were trimmed by 0 bases and 1 base, with 9 bases remaining between them. The CDR3 has 14 amino acids. CDR3 loop: CAWSVFEIQETQYF. In DNA form, the CDR3 reads TGTGCCTGGAGTGTTTTTGAGATCCAAGAGACCCAGTACTTC.